The present T cell receptor (beta chain) was sequenced within a study of response to subunit inactivated influenza vaccine (dated by TCRdb to 2017 to 2018). Background on the whole study: Deep quantitative profiling of the T cell receptor repertoire was used in the study to follow responses to a trivalent subunit inactivated influenza vaccine.

Library method: RT-PCR. This sample was sequenced with an Illumina HiSeq 2500. TCRdb trimmed the raw reads at Q25, called clones with MiXCR and kept productive beta chains. Rows merge per CDR3 protein into single entries with the most common DNA and genes. Counted in this sample were 700,000 to 900,000 distinct CDR3 sequences; 21% of them appeared once. Jointly, the top ten make up 9.5% to 13% of the sample. CDR1 LGHNA and CDR2 YSLEER are derived from the germline V gene. Relative to germline, V is 3 bases shorter and J is 6 bases shorter, with 11 bases between their ends. The CDR3 has 13 amino acids, counting the end cysteine and phenylalanine. CDR3 DNA is the only sequence kept; it has 39 bases, read in frame from the first base. Findings and caveats that apply to the study as a whole: The authors proposed that each seasonal influenza vaccination may bring in only a limited number of new T cells.

The sample holds many counts of this clonotype. Its antigen has not been determined. No much larger clone is present one base from it, and per-base qualities are unavailable. The rearranged segments are TRBV4-3 and TRBJ1-1; a confident D gene designation cannot be given. The sample consisted of PBMCs from blood, taken 5 to 6 days after vaccination. This TCR was sampled from a man in his fifties or sixties who received an inactivated influenza vaccine. Donor details come from another sample of the same person, matched by shared clones. The CDR3 region: CASSHLGGPEAFF. Read as DNA, the sequence is TGCGCCAGCAGCCACCTTGGCGGCCCTGAAGCTTTCTTT.